This T cell receptor beta chain was identified in a study of CD4 T cells in relation to SARS-CoV-2 and coronaviruses. The overall study: After 10 to 11 days of antigen culture, PBMC TCR beta CDR3s were sequenced. The HLA restriction of the shared crossreactive spike epitopes was mapped.

For this clone: Its antigen is unknown.

Germline trimming cut 3 bases from V and 6 bases from J; bases unmatched to any gene: 9. Germline CDR1 is GTSNPN and CDR2 is SVGIG (reference sequence). This CDR3 spans 16 amino acids. Before the COVID-19 pandemic, during about 2011-2019, CD4+ T cells were taken from unexposed donors. Isolation of CD4+ T cells took place after about 9 days in culture. Testing used SARS-CoV-2 S/N and four cold-coronavirus spikes on unexposed-donor CD4+ T cells, cells permitting. Here immunoSEQ multiplex PCR was the method, and the copy in TCRdb shows in-frame clones only, minus some. The sample yields under 25,000 clones, about three quarters seen once. Points from the study as a whole: Roughly three fifths of donors had memory CD4+ clonotypes crossrecognizing SARS-CoV-2 and common cold coronavirus spike.

This chain uses TRBV30 with TRBJ2-2; 11 bases are a match to TRBD1. This TCR was recovered from a human donor in good health. Input material: CD4+ T cells from PBMCs, cultured in vitro. Here the CDR3 DNA reads TGTGCCTGGAGGATCCGGGACAGGGGGTTGGCCGGGGAGCTGTTTTTT. It specifies CAWRIRDRGLAGELFF.